This T cell receptor (beta chain) comes out of a study of blood T cell repertoires in COVID-19. At the level of the study: Samples of COVID-19 (acute and convalescent) were obtained from the United States, Italy and Spain.

This clone has more than one count but fewer than ten. Germline V gene sequence: CDR1 SGHVS, CDR2 FQNEAQ. V was clipped by 5 bases and J by 5 bases; unmatched bases: 6. The CDR3 spans 15 residues. Followed longitudinally, the Seattle patients had been enrolled during active infection. As processed by the authors: Quantification of nucleated cells was approximated via reference gene primer amplification. TCRdb's table, derived via immunoSEQ multiplex PCR, lists solely in-frame clones and lacks some. The DNA was the basis for D and trimming; V, J and clone size are from that table. The table shows about 260,000 clones, with more than 85% occurring only once.

The V gene is TRBV7-8, the J gene TRBJ1-6; 7 bases map to TRBD1. The sequenced sample was peripheral blood. The receptor was derived from a person aged 18-29 years with COVID-19, enrolled during active disease. The CDR3 DNA reads TGTGCCAGCAGCGTGATGACAGGGCATAATTCACCCCTCCACTTT. As protein: CASSVMTGHNSPLHF.